The sequence of this T cell receptor beta chain was determined in a study of quantifying T cell responses using KT2 cells. The overall study: cDNA was made from DNase-treated RNA using alpha and beta constant primers.

Each cDNA got a UMI-containing oligo ligated at its 3' end. An equimolar mix of RC1.1 and RC1.2 primed the beta chain across TRBC1 and TRBC2. TCRdb processed the UMI-ligation and nested PCR reads anew with MiXCR; each CDR3 protein has one entry. Here the sample spans 40,000 to 60,000 distinct CDR3 sequences, around a tenth being singletons. General study results and limits: KT2 clone alpha and beta sequence counts scaled linearly with input KT2 cell number.

Known numbers of the T cell clone KT2 were added to PBMC. This clonotype was counted only a few times. Its antigen is currently unknown. The CDR3 extends over 15 amino acids. Germline-derived CDR1 and CDR2 are SNHLY and FYNNEI. Unmatched junction bases numbered 7, after V lost 6 bases and J lost 4 bases. The material sequenced was PBMCs spiked with cells of the T cell clone KT2. The J gene is TRBJ2-3, the V gene TRBV2, with 10 bases fitting TRBD2. The sequence was collected from a human donor. CDR3 bases: TGTGCCAGCAGGGCCTTTAGCGGGAGGCCAGATACGCAGTATTTT. Protein: CASRAFSGRPDTQYF.